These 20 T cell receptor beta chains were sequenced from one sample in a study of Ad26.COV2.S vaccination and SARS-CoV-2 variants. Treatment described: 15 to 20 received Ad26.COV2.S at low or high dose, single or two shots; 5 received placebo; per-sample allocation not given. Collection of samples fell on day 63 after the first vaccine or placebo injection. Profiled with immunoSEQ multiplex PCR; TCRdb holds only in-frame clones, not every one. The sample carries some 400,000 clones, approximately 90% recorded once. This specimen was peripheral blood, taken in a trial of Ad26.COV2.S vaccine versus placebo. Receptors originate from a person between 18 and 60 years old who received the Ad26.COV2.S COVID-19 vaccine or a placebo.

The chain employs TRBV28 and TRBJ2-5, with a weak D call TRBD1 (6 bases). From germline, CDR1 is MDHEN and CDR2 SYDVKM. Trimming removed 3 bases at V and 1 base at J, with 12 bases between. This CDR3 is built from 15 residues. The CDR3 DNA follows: TGTGCCAGCAGTTTTTGGATAGGGGGCCAAGAGACCCAGTACTTC. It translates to CASSFWIGGQETQYF.

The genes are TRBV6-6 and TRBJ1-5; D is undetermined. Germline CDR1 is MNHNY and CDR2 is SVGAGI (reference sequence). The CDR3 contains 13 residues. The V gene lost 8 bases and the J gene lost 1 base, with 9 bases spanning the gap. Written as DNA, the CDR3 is TGTGCCAGCGCAGGTGGGAGCAATCAGCCCCAGCATTTT. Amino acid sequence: CASAGGSNQPQHF.

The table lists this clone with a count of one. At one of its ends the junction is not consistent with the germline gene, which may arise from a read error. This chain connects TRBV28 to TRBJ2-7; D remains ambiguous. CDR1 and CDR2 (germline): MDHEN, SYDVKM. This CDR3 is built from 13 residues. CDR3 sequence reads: CASNLQQSYEQYF. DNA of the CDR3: TGTGCCAGCAATTTACAACAATCCTACGAGCAGTACTTC.

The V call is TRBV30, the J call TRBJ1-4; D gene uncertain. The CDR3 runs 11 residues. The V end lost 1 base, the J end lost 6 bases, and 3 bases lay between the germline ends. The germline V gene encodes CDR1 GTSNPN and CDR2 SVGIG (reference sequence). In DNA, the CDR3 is TGTGCCTGGAGTGAACATGAAAAACTGTTTTTT. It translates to CAWSEHEKLFF.

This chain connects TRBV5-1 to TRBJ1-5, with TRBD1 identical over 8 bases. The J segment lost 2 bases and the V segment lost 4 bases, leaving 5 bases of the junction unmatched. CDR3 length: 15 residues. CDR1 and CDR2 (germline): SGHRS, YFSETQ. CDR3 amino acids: CASSLTGAGNQPQHF. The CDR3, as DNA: TGCGCCAGCAGCCTGACAGGGGCTGGCAATCAGCCCCAGCATTTT.

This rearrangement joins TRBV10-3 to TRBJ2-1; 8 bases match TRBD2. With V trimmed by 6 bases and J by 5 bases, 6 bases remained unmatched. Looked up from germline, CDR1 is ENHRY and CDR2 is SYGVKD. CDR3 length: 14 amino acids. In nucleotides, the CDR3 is TGTGCCATCAGGTGGACTAGCCCCGACAATGAGCAGTTCTTC. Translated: CAIRWTSPDNEQFF.

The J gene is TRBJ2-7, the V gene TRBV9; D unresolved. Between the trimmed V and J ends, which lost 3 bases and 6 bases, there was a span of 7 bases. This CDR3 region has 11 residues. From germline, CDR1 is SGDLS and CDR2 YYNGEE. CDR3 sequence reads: CASSADAEQYF. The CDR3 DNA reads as TGTGCCAGCAGCGCTGATGCCGAGCAGTACTTC.

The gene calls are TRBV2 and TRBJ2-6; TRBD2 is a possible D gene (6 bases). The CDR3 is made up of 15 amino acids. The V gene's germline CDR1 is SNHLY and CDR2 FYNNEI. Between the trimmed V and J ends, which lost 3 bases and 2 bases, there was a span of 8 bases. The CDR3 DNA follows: TGTGCCAGCAGTGATGGGGGGACTGGGGCCAACGTCCTGACTTTC. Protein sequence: CASSDGGTGANVLTF.

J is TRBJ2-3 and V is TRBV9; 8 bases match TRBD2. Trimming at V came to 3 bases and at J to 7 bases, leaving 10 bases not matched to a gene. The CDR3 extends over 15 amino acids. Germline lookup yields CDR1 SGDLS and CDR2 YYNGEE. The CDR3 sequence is CASSASGTRGNTQYF. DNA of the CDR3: TGTGCCAGCAGCGCTTCCGGGACTAGAGGTAATACGCAGTATTTT.

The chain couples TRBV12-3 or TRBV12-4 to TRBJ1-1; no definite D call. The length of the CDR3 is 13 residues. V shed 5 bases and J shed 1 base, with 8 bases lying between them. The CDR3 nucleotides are TGTGCCAGCAGTCATAATAAGAACACTGAAGCTTTCTTT. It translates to CASSHNKNTEAFF.

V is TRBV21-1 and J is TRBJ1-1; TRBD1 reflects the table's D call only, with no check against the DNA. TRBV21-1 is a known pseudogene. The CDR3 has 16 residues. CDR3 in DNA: TGTGCCAGCAGCAAAGAGGGGTTCTGCGAAGGGACTGAAGCTTTCTTT. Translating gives CASSKEGFCEGTEAFF.

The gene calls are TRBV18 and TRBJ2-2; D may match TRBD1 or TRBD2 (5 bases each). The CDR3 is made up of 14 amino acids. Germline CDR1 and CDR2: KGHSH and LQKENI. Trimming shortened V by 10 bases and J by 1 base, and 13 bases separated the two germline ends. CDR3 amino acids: CATSGTMNTGELFF. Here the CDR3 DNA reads TGTGCCACCTCCGGGACGATGAACACCGGGGAGCTGTTTTTT.

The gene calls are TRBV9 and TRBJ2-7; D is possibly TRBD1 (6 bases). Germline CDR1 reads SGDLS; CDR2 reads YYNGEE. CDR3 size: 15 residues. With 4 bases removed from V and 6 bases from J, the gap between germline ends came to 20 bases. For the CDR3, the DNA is TGTGCCAGCAGCCCATACCCGGGACACCGGGGCGAGCAGTACTTC. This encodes CASSPYPGHRGEQYF.

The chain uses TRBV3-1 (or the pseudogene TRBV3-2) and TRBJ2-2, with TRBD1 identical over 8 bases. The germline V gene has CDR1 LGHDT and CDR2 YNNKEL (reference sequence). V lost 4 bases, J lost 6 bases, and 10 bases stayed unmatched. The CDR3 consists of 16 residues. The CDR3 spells CASSPLGQGASGELFF. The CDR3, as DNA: TGTGCCAGCAGCCCCTTAGGTCAGGGGGCTTCCGGGGAGCTGTTTTTT.

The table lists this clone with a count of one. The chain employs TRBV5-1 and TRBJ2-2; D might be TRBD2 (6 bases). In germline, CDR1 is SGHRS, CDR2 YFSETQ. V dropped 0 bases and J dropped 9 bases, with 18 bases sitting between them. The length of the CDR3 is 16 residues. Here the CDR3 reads CASSLAGRRVHRELFF. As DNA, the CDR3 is TGCGCCAGCAGCTTGGCCGGACGGAGGGTCCACCGGGAGCTGTTTTTT.

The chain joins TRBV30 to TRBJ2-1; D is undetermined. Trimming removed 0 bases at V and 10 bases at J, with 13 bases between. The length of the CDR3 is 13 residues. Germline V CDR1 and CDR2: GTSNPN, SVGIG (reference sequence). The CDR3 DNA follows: TGTGCCTGGAGTGTAGACTCACCTCGGGAGCAGTTCTTC. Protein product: CAWSVDSPREQFF.

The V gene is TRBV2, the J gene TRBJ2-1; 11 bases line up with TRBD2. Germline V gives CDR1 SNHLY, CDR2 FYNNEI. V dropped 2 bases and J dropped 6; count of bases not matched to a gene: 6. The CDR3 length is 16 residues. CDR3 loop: CASSENLAGGFNEQFF. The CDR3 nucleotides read TGTGCCAGCAGTGAAAATCTAGCGGGAGGTTTCAATGAGCAGTTCTTC.

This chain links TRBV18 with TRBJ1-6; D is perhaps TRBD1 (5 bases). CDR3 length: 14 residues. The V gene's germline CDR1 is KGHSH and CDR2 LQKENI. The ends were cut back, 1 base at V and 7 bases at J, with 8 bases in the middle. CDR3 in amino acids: CASSPRGDNSPLHF. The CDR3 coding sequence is TGTGCCAGCTCACCACGGGGGGACAATTCACCCCTCCACTTT. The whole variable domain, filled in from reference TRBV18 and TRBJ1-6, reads NAGVMQNPRHLVRRRGQEARLRCSPMKGHSHVYWYRQLPEEGLKFMVYLQKENIIDESGMPKERFSAEFPKEGPSILRIQQVVRGDSAAYFCASSPRGDNSPLHFGNGTRLTVT.

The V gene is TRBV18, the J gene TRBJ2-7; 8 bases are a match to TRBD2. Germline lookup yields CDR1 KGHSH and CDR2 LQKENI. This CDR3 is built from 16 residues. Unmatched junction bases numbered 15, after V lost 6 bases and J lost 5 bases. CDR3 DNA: TGTGCCAGCTCCCGAACGAGGACGGGAGGGGCCCACGAGCAGTACTTC. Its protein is CASSRTRTGGAHEQYF.

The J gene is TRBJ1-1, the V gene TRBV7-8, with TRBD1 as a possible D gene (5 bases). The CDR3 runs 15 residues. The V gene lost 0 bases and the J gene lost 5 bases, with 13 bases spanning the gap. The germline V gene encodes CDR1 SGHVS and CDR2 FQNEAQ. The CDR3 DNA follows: TGTGCCAGCAGCTTAGCTCCGGGGGGAAGGACTGAAGCTTTCTTT. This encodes CASSLAPGGRTEAFF.